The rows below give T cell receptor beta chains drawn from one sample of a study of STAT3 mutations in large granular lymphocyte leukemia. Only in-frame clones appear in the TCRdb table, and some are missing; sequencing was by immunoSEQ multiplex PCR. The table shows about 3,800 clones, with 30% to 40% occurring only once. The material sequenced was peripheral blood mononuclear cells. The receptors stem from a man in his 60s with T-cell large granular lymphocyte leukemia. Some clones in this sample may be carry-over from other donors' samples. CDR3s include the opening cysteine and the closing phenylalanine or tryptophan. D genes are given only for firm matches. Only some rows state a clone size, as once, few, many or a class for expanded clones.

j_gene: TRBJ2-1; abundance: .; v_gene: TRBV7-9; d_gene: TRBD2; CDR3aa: CASSPTAGHYNEQFF; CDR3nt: TGTGCCAGCAGCCCAACAGCGGGGCACTACAATGAGCAGTTCTTC
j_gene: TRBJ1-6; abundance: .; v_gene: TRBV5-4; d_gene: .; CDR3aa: CASRPAGGAGTNSPLHF; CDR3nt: TGTGCCAGCAGGCCCGCCGGGGGGGCAGGGACGAATTCACCCCTCCACTTT
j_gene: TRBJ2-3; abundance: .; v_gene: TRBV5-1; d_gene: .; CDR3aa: CASSSSGADTQYF; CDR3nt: TGCGCCAGCAGCTCGTCGGGGGCAGATACGCAGTATTTT
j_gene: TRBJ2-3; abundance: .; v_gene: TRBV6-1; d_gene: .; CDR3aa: CASSEAGAADTQYF; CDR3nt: TGTGCCAGCAGTGAAGCTGGGGCCGCAGATACGCAGTATTTT
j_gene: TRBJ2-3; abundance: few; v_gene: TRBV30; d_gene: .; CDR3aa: CAWSGGFGDTQYF; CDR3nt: TGTGCCTGGAGTGGGGGATTCGGCGATACGCAGTATTTT
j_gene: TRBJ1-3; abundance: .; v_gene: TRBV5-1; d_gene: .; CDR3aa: CASTPSGVSGNTIYF; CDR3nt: TGCGCCAGCACCCCATCAGGTGTCTCTGGAAACACCATATATTTT
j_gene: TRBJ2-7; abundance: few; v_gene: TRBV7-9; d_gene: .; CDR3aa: CASSPSYEQYF; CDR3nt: TGTGCCAGCAGCCCATCCTACGAGCAGTACTTC
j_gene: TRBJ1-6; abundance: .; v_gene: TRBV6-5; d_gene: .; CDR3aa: CASSYSLGGNSPLHF; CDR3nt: TGTGCCAGCAGTTACTCGCTGGGGGGGAATTCACCCCTCCACTTT
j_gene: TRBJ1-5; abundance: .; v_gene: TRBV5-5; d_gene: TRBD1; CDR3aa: CASSLEQGTLGPQHF; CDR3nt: TGTGCCAGCAGCTTGGAACAGGGGACCTTAGGGCCCCAGCATTTT
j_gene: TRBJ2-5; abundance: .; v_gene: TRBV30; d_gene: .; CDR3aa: CAWSVGGGTQYF; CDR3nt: TGTGCCTGGAGTGTAGGCGGTGGGACCCAGTACTTC
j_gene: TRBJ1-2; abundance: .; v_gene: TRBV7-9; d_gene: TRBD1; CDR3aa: CASSRTGAKEGYGYTF; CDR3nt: TGTGCCAGCAGCCGCACAGGGGCAAAAGAGGGTTATGGCTACACCTTC
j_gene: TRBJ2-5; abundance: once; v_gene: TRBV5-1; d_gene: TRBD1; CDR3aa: CASSREGQGVVQETQYF; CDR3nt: TGCGCCAGCAGCCGGGAAGGACAGGGTGTTGTACAAGAGACCCAGTACTTC
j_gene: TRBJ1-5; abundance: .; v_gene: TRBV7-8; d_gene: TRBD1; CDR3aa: CASSSGQNSNQPQHF; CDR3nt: TGTGCCAGCAGCTCGGGACAGAATAGCAATCAGCCCCAGCATTTT
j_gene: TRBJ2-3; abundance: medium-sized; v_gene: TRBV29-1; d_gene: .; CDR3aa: CSGRAGHTQYF; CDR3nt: TGCAGCGGGCGGGCAGGGCATACGCAGTATTTT
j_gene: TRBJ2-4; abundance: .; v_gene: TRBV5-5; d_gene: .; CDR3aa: CASSRDYIQYF; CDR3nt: TGTGCCAGCAGTCGAGATTACATTCAGTACTTC
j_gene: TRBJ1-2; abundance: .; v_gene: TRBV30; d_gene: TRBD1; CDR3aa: CAWTGDSLNYGYTF; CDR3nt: TGTGCCTGGACCGGGGACAGCCTAAACTATGGCTACACCTTC
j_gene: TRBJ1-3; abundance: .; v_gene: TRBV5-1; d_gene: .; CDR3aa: CASSLGPGPERTIYF; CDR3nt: TGCGCCAGCAGCTTGGGGCCGGGCCCGGAACGGACCATATATTTT
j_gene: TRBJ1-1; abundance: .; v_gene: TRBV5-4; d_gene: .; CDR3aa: CASSSPLLDTEAFF; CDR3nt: TGTGCCAGCAGCTCCCCCCTGTTGGACACTGAAGCTTTCTTT
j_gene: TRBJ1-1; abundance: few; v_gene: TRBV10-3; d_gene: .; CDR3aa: CAIRATGEAFF; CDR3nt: TGTGCCATCAGGGCGACAGGTGAAGCTTTCTTT
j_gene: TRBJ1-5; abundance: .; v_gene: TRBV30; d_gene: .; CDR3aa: CAWDAAGVPQHF; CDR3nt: TGTGCCTGGGACGCGGCAGGGGTGCCCCAGCATTTT
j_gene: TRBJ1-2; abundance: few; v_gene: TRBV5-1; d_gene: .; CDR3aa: CASSLGVGHGYTF; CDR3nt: TGCGCCAGCAGCTTGGGGGTGGGACACGGCTACACCTTC
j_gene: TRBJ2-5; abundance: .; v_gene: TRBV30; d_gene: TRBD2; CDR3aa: CAWRGLAGGETQYF; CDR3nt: TGTGCCTGGAGGGGACTAGCGGGGGGAGAGACCCAGTACTTC
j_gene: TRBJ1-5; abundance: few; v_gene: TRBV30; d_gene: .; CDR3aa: CAWSSGGDQPQHF; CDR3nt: TGTGCCTGGAGTTCTGGTGGGGATCAGCCCCAGCATTTT
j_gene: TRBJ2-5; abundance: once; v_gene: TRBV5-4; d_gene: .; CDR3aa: CASSLTGQEETQYF; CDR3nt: TGTGCCAGCAGCTTGACGGGACAAGAAGAGACCCAGTACTTC
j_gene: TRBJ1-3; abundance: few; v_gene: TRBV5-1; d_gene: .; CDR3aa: CASSLEGTGNTIYF; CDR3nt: TGCGCCAGCAGCTTGGAGGGTACGGGAAACACCATATATTTT
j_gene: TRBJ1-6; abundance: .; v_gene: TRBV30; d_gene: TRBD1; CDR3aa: CAWAGTENSPLHF; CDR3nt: TGTGCCTGGGCCGGGACAGAGAATTCACCCCTCCACTTT
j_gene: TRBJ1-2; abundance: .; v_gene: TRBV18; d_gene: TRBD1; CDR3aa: CASSPPGQGARGYTF; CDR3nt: TGTGCCAGCTCACCGCCGGGACAGGGGGCTCGTGGCTACACCTTC
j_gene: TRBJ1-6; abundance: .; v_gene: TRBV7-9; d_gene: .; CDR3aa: CASSAGSSPLHF; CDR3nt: TGTGCCAGCAGCGCAGGGAGTTCACCCCTCCACTTT
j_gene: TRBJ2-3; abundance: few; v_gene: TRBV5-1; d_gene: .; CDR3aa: CASRESRGTQYF; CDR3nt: TGCGCCAGCAGAGAATCTAGGGGTACGCAGTATTTT
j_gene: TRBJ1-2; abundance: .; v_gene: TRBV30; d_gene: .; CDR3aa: CAWSGGGSGYTF; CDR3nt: TGTGCCTGGAGTGGGGGAGGGAGTGGCTACACCTTC
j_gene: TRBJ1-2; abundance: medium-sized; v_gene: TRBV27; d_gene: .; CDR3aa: CASRTDGGRDYGYTF; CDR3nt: TGTGCCAGCAGAACAGACGGGGGCCGGGACTATGGCTACACCTTC
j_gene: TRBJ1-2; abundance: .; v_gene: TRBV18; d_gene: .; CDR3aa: CASSPAGRSGYTF; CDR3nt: TGTGCCAGCTCCCCCGCCGGTCGGTCCGGCTACACCTTC
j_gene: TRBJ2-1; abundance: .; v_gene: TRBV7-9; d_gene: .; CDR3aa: CASSLKEGGGEQFF; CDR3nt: TGTGCCAGCAGCCTAAAGGAAGGTGGTGGTGAGCAGTTCTTC
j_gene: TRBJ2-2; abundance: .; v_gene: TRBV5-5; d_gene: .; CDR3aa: CASSLFGGPGTGELFF; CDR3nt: TGTGCCAGCAGCTTGTTTGGGGGACCTGGCACCGGGGAGCTGTTTTTT
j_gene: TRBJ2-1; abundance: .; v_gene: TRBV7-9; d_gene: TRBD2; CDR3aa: CASHGTNDNEQFF; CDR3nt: TGTGCCAGCCACGGGACTAACGACAATGAGCAGTTCTTC
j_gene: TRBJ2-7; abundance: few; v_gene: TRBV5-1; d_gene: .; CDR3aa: CASSRQSGEQYF; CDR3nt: TGCGCCAGCAGCCGACAGTCCGGTGAGCAGTACTTC
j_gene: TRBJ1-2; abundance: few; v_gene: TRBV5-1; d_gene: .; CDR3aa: CASSLESGDGYTF; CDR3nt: TGCGCCAGCAGCTTGGAGTCAGGAGATGGCTACACCTTC
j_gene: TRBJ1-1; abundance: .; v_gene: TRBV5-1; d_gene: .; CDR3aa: CASSLGEAGMTFF; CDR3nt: TGCGCCAGCAGCCTCGGGGAGGCCGGTATGACTTTCTTT
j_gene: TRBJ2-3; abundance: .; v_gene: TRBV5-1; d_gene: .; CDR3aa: CASSLGGLDTQYF; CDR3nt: TGCGCCAGCAGCTTGGGGGGGCTAGATACGCAGTATTTT
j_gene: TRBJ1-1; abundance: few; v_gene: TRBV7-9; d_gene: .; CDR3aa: CASSVGSGTEAFF; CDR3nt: TGTGCCAGCAGCGTAGGGTCTGGGACTGAAGCTTTCTTT
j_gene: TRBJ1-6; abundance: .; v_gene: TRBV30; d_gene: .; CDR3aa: CAWTDSGSPLHF; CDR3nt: TGTGCCTGGACCGACTCAGGCTCACCCCTCCACTTT
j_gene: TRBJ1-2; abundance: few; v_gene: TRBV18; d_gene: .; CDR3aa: CASSPPGNPFNYGYTF; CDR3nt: TGTGCCAGCTCACCACCGGGTAACCCATTTAACTATGGCTACACCTTC
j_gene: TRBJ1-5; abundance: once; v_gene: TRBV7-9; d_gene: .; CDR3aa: CASSSERQGHQPQHF; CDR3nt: TGTGCCAGCAGCTCTGAACGCCAGGGACATCAGCCCCAGCATTTT
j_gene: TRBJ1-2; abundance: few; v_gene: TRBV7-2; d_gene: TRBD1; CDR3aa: CASSYTGTGVSGYTF; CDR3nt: TGTGCCAGCAGCTATACCGGGACAGGGGTCAGTGGCTACACCTTC
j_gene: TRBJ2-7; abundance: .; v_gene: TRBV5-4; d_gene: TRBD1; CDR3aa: CASSIFGTEMYEQYF; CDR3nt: TGTGCCAGCAGCATCTTCGGGACAGAGATGTACGAGCAGTACTTC
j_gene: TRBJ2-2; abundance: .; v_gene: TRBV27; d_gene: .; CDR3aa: CASRARTSSTGELFF; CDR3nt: TGTGCCAGCAGAGCCCGGACCTCGAGCACCGGGGAGCTGTTTTTT
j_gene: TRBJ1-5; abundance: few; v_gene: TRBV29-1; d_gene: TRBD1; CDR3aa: CSVADRGNQPQHF; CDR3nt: TGCAGCGTTGCGGACAGGGGCAATCAGCCCCAGCATTTT
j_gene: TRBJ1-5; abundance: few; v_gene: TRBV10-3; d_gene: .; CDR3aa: CATGDGENNQPQHF; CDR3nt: TGTGCCACAGGGGATGGAGAAAATAATCAGCCCCAGCATTTT
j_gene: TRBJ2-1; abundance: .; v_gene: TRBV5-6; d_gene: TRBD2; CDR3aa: CASSLERGGDYNEQFF; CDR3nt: TGTGCCAGCAGCTTGGAGCGGGGGGGCGACTACAATGAGCAGTTCTTC
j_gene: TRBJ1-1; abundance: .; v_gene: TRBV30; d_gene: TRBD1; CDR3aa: CAWRQGSTEAFF; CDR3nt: TGTGCCTGGCGACAGGGGAGCACTGAAGCTTTCTTT
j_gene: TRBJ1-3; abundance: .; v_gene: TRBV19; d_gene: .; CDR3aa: CASSIVPGGSGNTIYF; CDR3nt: TGTGCCAGTAGTATAGTCCCGGGGGGCTCTGGAAACACCATATATTTT